This T cell receptor beta chain stems from a study of blood T cell repertoires in COVID-19. Study summary: The United States, Italy and Spain were the sources of the acute and convalescent COVID-19 samples. From T cells, B-cell-depleted T cells, or PBMCs came the material, which was cDNA or gDNA.

This clone was counted a single time. In the study's own analysis: Amplified reference gene primers provided the basis for estimating nucleated cell counts. Using immunoSEQ multiplex PCR, the repertoire was profiled, and TCRdb retains in-frame clones only, with some absent. V, J and clone size derive from that table, while D and trimming were established from the DNA sequence. This table holds some 400,000 clones, roughly 86% found once. The length of the CDR3 is 15 residues. V lost 6 bases, J lost 1 base, and 4 bases stayed unmatched. Germline loops: CDR1 MNHEY, CDR2 SVGAGI. The sequencing sample was made of peripheral blood. The source of this sequence is a human donor with acute or convalescent COVID-19. The donor label of this sample is uncertain. The rearrangement uses TRBV6-5 and TRBJ1-5, with 9 bases identical to TRBD1. CDR3 in DNA: TGTGCCAGCAGCGGACAGGGGATCAGCAATCAGCCCCAGCATTTT. Translation: CASSGQGISNQPQHF.